This T cell receptor (beta chain) was sequenced for a study of CDR3 diversity in severe acne (dated by TCRdb to about 2019). Concerning this clonotype: Its antigen target is currently unknown. No base-level quality is on record; no much larger clone is a single base apart.

V sheds 8 bases and J sheds 0 bases, leaving 7 bases between their ends. According to the germline V gene, CDR1 reads SNHLY and CDR2 reads FYNNEI. The CDR3 covers 13 residues, taking in both the cysteine and the phenylalanine. The only DNA kept is the CDR3, 39 bases in frame from the first base. The library relied on PCR. Sequencing was performed on an Illumina HiSeq 2000. TCRdb reworked the public reads: Q25 trimming with fastp, MiXCR clone assembly, productive beta chains retained. A single entry per CDR3 protein holds the most common genes and DNA from its merged rows. For this sample the table gives about 85,000 distinct CDR3 sequences, of which over 45% were detected only once. Around 10% of the sample comes from the top ten.

Sequencing was done on a sample of blood. The chain links TRBV2 with TRBJ2-2, with the D gene too uncertain to name. This sequence was found in a male donor in good health, serving as a control. The CDR3 protein: CASDLANTGELFF. Read as DNA, the sequence is TGTGCCAGCGACCTAGCGAACACCGGGGAGCTGTTTTTT.